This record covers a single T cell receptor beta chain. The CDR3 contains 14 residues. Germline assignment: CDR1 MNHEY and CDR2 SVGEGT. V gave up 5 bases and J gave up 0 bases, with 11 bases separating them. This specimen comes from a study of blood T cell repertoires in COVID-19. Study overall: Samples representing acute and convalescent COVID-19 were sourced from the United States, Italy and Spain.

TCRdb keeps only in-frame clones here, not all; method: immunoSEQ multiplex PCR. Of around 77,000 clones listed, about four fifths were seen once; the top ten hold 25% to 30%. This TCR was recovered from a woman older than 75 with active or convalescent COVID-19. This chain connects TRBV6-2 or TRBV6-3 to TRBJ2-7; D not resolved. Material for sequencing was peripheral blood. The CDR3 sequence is CASSTRRGSYEQYF. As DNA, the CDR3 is TGTGCCAGCAGTACCCGCCGAGGCTCCTACGAGCAGTACTTC.